This entry lists 5 T cell receptor beta chains sequenced from one sample in a study of cytomegalovirus exposure and HLA in healthy donors. Amplification used 60 Vbeta primers and 13 Jbeta primers. Here immunoSEQ multiplex PCR was the method, and the copy in TCRdb shows in-frame clones only, minus some. The table lists 100,000 or so clones, roughly 80% of them singletons. Material: PBMCs. These receptors were collected from a man in his late teens or twenties in good health and CMV-seronegative.

This clone was observed once. The gene calls are TRBV28 and TRBJ2-1; D remains unclear. The CDR3 contains 15 residues. V lost 6 bases to trimming and J lost 0 bases, with 12 bases between them. Per germline, CDR1 MDHEN and CDR2 SYDVKM. CDR3 bases: TGTGCCAGCAGGCTCCCAGGCAGCTCCTACAATGAGCAGTTCTTC. Protein product: CASRLPGSSYNEQFF. Complete variable domain (other parts from reference TRBV28 and TRBJ2-1): DVKVTQSSRYLVKRTGEKVFLECVQDMDHENMFWYRQDPGLGLRLIYFSYDVKMKEKGDIPEGYSVSREKKERFSLILESASTNQTSMYLCASRLPGSSYNEQFFGPGTRLTVL.

The chain links TRBV28 to TRBJ1-1; D gene uncertain. Germline CDR1 and CDR2: MDHEN and SYDVKM. CDR3 length equals 11 residues. The V end was cut by 3 bases, the J end by 7 bases, with 6 bases between. CDR3 DNA sequence: TGTGCCAGCAGTTTCGGGTTTGAAGCTTTCTTT. Translated: CASSFGFEAFF.

The gene calls are TRBV9 and TRBJ2-7; D remains ambiguous. Per germline, CDR1 SGDLS and CDR2 YYNGEE. CDR3 size: 14 residues. V lost 0 bases and J lost 7, with 14 bases in between. The CDR3 bases are TGTGCCAGCAGCGTAGGCCTGTCCCCGGAGGAGCAGTACTTC. It translates to CASSVGLSPEEQYF.

This chain links TRBV28 with TRBJ2-7; no clear D. The CDR3 spans 13 residues. Looked up from germline, CDR1 is MDHEN and CDR2 is SYDVKM. With 6 bases removed from V and 6 bases from J, the gap between germline ends came to 15 bases. CDR3 DNA: TGTGCCAGCAGCCTTAGTGCCCGGGTCGAGCAGTACTTC. This sequence encodes CASSLSARVEQYF.

This sequence joins TRBV6-1 and TRBJ2-3; 9 bases fit TRBD1. CDR1 MNHNS and CDR2 SASEGT come from the germline V gene. Trimming at V came to 9 bases and at J to 0 bases, leaving 7 bases not matched to a gene. The length of the CDR3 is 15 residues. In DNA, the CDR3 is TGTGCCAGTCTCACAGGGGGCCTAAGCACAGATACGCAGTATTTT. Protein product: CASLTGGLSTDTQYF.